The 25 T cell receptor beta chains below come from one sample, sequenced in a study of T cells after somatic rescue of genetic block. Only in-frame clones appear in the TCRdb table, and some are missing; sequencing was by immunoSEQ multiplex PCR. In the table there are about 15,000 clones, roughly 70% of which are singletons. Source material: peripheral blood mononuclear cells (PBMCs). The receptors were gathered from a man aged 18 to 35.

Here the CDR3 DNA reads TGTGCCAGCAGTCCCCCCGGTAGGGGATGGGCTAATGAAAAACTGTTTTTT. This encodes CASSPPGRGWANEKLFF. This rearrangement joins TRBV28 to TRBJ1-4; D possibly corresponds to TRBD1 (5 bases). This CDR3 is 17 amino acids long. Germline V lookup: CDR1 MDHEN, CDR2 SYDVKM. Trimming took off 5 bases at V and 3 bases at J, with 19 bases between the two ends.

This clone counts as medium-sized. The chain carries TRBV7-2 and TRBJ2-7; D remains unclear. V was trimmed by 2 bases and J by 1 base, leaving 12 bases between them. The CDR3 is 15 residues long. From germline, CDR1 is SGHTA and CDR2 FQGNSA. For the CDR3, the DNA is TGTGCCAGCAGCTTACGGTTATGGGTGTCCTACGAGCAGTACTTC. This codes for CASSLRLWVSYEQYF.

This chain joins TRBV6-6 and TRBJ1-4, with D perhaps matching TRBD1 (5 bases). V shed 0 bases and J shed 7 bases, with 15 bases lying between them. The CDR3 covers 16 residues. Looked up from germline, CDR1 is MNHNY and CDR2 is SVGAGI (reference sequence). CDR3: CASSYSRAGIGEKLFF. CDR3 coding DNA: TGTGCCAGCAGTTACTCAAGGGCAGGGATAGGTGAAAAACTGTTTTTT.

The chain combines TRBV19 with TRBJ1-5, with TRBD1 matching over 10 bases. CDR1 and CDR2 (germline): LNHDA, SQIVND (reference sequence). The ends lost 4 bases at V and 0 bases at J; junction bases unmatched: 3. This CDR3 has 16 amino acids. The CDR3 DNA reads TGTGCCAGTAGTAGTAGACAGGGGGCTAGCAATCAGCCCCAGCATTTT. It specifies CASSSRQGASNQPQHF.

The chain joins TRBV6-6 to TRBJ2-1; D may be TRBD1 (6 bases). Germline CDR1 is MNHNY and CDR2 is SVGAGI (reference sequence). This CDR3 is 15 amino acids long. The ends were cut back, 6 bases at V and 3 bases at J, with 15 bases in the middle. CDR3 amino acids: CASRHRVGLYNEQFF. The CDR3 DNA is TGTGCCAGCAGACACAGGGTAGGTCTCTACAATGAGCAGTTCTTC.

This chain joins TRBV4-2 and TRBJ2-7, with TRBD2 matching over 7 bases. The CDR3 has 14 amino acids. The junction had 3 bases not matched to a gene; V was cut back by 1 base and J by 3 bases. Germline V lookup: CDR1 LGHNA, CDR2 YNFKEQ. The CDR3 bases are TGTGCCAGCAGCCAAGGGGACTACCTCTACGAGCAGTACTTC. Its protein is CASSQGDYLYEQYF.

This clone was observed a handful of times. The chain joins TRBV19 to TRBJ2-6, with D uncertain. The CDR3 runs to 18 residues. CDR1 and CDR2 (germline): LNHDA, SQIVND (reference sequence). Trimming took off 5 bases at V and 0 bases at J, with 17 bases between the two ends. The CDR3 here is CASSDPPQRFSGANVLTF. CDR3 in DNA: TGTGCCAGTAGTGATCCCCCCCAGAGGTTCTCTGGGGCCAACGTCCTGACTTTC.

V usage is TRBV7-6 and J usage is TRBJ2-2; 14 positions match TRBD2. Trimming cost V 3 bases and J 0 bases; bases outside gene matches: 3. This CDR3 has 18 amino acids. The germline CDR1 and CDR2 sequences are SGHVS and FNYEAQ. CDR3 in amino acids: CASSFRLAGGPNTGELFF. In nucleotides, the CDR3 is TGTGCCAGCAGCTTTCGACTAGCGGGAGGGCCGAACACCGGGGAGCTGTTTTTT.

This chain connects TRBV7-9 to TRBJ2-1; D might be TRBD1 (5 bases). V lost 2 bases and J 5 bases, leaving 25 bases between the germline ends. CDR3 length: 19 amino acids. Germline CDR1 is SEHNR and CDR2 is FQNEAQ (reference sequence). CDR3 DNA: TGTGCCAGCAGCTTATATGACACTGGACACCGATCCCTTCACAATGAGCAGTTCTTC. Translating it yields CASSLYDTGHRSLHNEQFF.

The chain is built from TRBV28 and TRBJ2-5; possibly TRBD2 for D (6 bases). The CDR3 is made up of 15 amino acids. The germline V and J ends were trimmed by 5 bases and 2 bases, with 15 bases remaining between them. Germline CDR1 is MDHEN and CDR2 is SYDVKM. The chain's CDR3 is CASSPLGGRQETQYF. The DNA of the CDR3 is TGTGCCAGCAGTCCCCTGGGGGGTCGACAAGAGACCCAGTACTTC.

J is TRBJ1-1 and V is TRBV19; weak D call: TRBD1 (5 bases). Germline CDR1 reads LNHDA; CDR2 reads SQIVND (reference sequence). The CDR3 runs 15 residues. V dropped 0 bases and J dropped 0 bases, with 8 bases sitting between them. The CDR3 nucleotides read TGTGCCAGTAGTATAGATGGGGCTATGAACACTGAAGCTTTCTTT. Amino acids: CASSIDGAMNTEAFF.

The J gene is TRBJ1-3, the V gene TRBV9; D is ambiguous. Trimming removed 5 bases from V and 2 bases from J, with 17 bases in between. From germline, CDR1 is SGDLS and CDR2 YYNGEE. This CDR3 region has 16 residues. This CDR3 is CASSTPAGLPGNTIYF. In nucleotides, the CDR3 is TGTGCCAGCAGTACACCCGCGGGCCTCCCTGGAAACACCATATATTTT.

This rearrangement joins TRBV15 to TRBJ1-2; D is unresolved. Germline values: CDR1 LNHNV, CDR2 YYDKDF (reference sequence). The CDR3 contains 14 residues. With 0 bases removed from V and 1 base from J, the gap between germline ends came to 6 bases. DNA for the CDR3: TGTGCCACCAGCAGAGACAGAGATAACTATGGCTACACCTTC. Translation: CATSRDRDNYGYTF.

This clone has more than one count but fewer than ten. A junction end diverges from the germline sequence, so it may reflect a read error. The chain carries TRBV2 and TRBJ1-6; 10 nucleotides line up with TRBD1. The length of the CDR3 is 12 residues. The germline gives CDR1 SNHLY, CDR2 FYNNEI. The CDR3, as DNA: TGTGCCAGCAGTGAACCCCGGACAGGGGGTAACTTT. Protein: CASSEPRTGGNF.

J is TRBJ1-5 and V is TRBV30; TRBD1 might be the D (5 bases). V dropped 4 bases and J dropped 2 bases, with 15 bases sitting between them. Per germline, CDR1 GTSNPN and CDR2 SVGIG (reference sequence). The CDR3 is 15 residues long. The CDR3 is CAWNPGGLGNQPQHF. The CDR3 DNA follows: TGTGCCTGGAATCCCGGGGGGTTGGGCAATCAGCCCCAGCATTTT.

The genes are TRBV11-3 and TRBJ2-7; D gene uncertain. Germline V gives CDR1 SGHNT, CDR2 YENEEA. The ends were cut back, 1 base at V and 9 bases at J, with 10 bases in the middle. This CDR3 spans 12 amino acids. The CDR3 DNA follows: TGTGCCAGCAGCTTAGGCCAAGCTGCGCAGTACTTC. Amino acid sequence: CASSLGQAAQYF.

This clone rates as medium-sized. The chain uses TRBV28 and TRBJ1-2; unclear D gene. From germline, CDR1 is MDHEN and CDR2 SYDVKM. There are 16 residues in the CDR3. Trimming took off 2 bases at V and 4 bases at J, with 17 bases between the two ends. The CDR3 DNA follows: TGTGCCAGCAGTTTAAGCCATCAGGCGGACCCCTATGGCTACACCTTC. Its translation is CASSLSHQADPYGYTF.

The chain joins TRBV5-1 to TRBJ2-1; D is possibly TRBD1 (5 bases). V was pared by 0 bases and J by 10 bases, with 11 bases between. Germline CDR1 is SGHRS and CDR2 is YFSETQ. The CDR3 is 13 residues long. CDR3 loop: CASSLAKGMEQFF. CDR3 bases: TGCGCCAGCAGCTTGGCCAAGGGGATGGAGCAGTTCTTC.

The chain recombines TRBV25-1 with TRBJ2-3; D possibly corresponds to TRBD2 (6 bases). Deletions cut 2 bases from V and 4 bases from J, with 19 bases between. The CDR3 extends over 17 amino acids. Germline loops: CDR1 MGHDK, CDR2 SYGVNS. The DNA of the CDR3 is TGTGCCAGCAGTGAAATCGGTGTAGGGTGGGGGGCAGATACGCAGTATTTT. Translated, it gives CASSEIGVGWGADTQYF.

This chain joins TRBV6-6 and TRBJ1-3, with TRBD1 identical over 7 bases. The CDR3 length is 13 residues. Germline V gene lookup returns CDR1 MNHNY and CDR2 SVGAGI (reference sequence). J lost 2 bases, V lost 8 bases, and 3 bases had no gene match. The CDR3, as DNA: TGTGCCAGCCGCCAGGGGGCTGGAAACACCATATATTTT. It translates to CASRQGAGNTIYF.

Sample share makes this clone medium-sized (0.01 to 0.1%). The rearrangement uses TRBV5-1 and TRBJ1-6; D unclear. This CDR3 spans 13 amino acids. V gave up 5 bases and J gave up 7 bases, with 10 bases separating them. Germline V gene lookup returns CDR1 SGHRS and CDR2 YFSETQ. CDR3 protein: CASSAQPNSPLHF. In DNA form, the CDR3 reads TGCGCCAGCAGTGCACAGCCGAATTCACCCCTCCACTTT.

The CDR3 loop is CASSITGLNYGYTF. The CDR3 region has the DNA TGTGCCAGCAGCATAACGGGGCTTAACTATGGCTACACCTTC. V gene TRBV6-6 combines with J gene TRBJ1-2; D is possibly TRBD1 (5 bases). CDR1 and CDR2 (germline): MNHNY, SVGAGI (reference sequence). The CDR3 is 14 amino acids. Trimming left V 6 bases short and J 1 base short, with 12 bases between.

This clone was seen once. The rearrangement uses TRBV6-1 and TRBJ2-1; D remains ambiguous. The CDR3 is made up of 13 amino acids. CDR1 and CDR2 from the germline V gene are MNHNS and SASEGT. V shed 0 bases and J shed 9 bases, with 9 bases lying between them. The CDR3 sequence: CASSEAGRPEQFF. CDR3 nucleotide sequence: TGTGCCAGCAGTGAAGCGGGTCGGCCTGAGCAGTTCTTC.

The chain links TRBV27 to TRBJ1-6, with 8 bases identical to TRBD1. Unmatched junction bases numbered 6, after V lost 2 bases and J lost 9 bases. Germline values: CDR1 MNHEY, CDR2 SMNVEV (reference sequence). The CDR3 covers 15 residues. This CDR3 is CASSLRQGIGSPLHF. The CDR3 DNA reads as TGTGCCAGCAGTTTAAGACAGGGGATTGGTTCACCCCTCCACTTT.

The CDR3 region has the DNA TGCGCCAGCAGCTCCGGTGAGGGGGGGCCCCAGCATTTT. It encodes CASSSGEGGPQHF. The chain couples TRBV5-1 to TRBJ1-5; tentative D call: TRBD1 (6 bases). Germline V gene data show CDR1 as SGHRS and CDR2 as YFSETQ. V was shortened by 3 bases and J by 9 bases, with 13 bases between the two germline ends. The CDR3 runs to 13 residues. The full variable domain, in which reference TRBV5-1 and TRBJ1-5 provide the parts outside the CDR3, is KAGVTQTPRYLIKTRGQQVTLSCSPISGHRSVSWYQQTPGQGLQFLFEYFSETQRNKGNFPGRFSGRQFSNSRSEMNVSTLELGDSALYLCASSSGEGGPQHFGDGTRLSIL.